The following is a T cell receptor beta chain sequence with its context. Measured with immunoSEQ multiplex PCR; TCRdb has only the in-frame clones, and not every one. This table has about 67,000 clones, about 85% appearing once. The sample originates from a study of OX40 agonist ivuxolimab in advanced cancers. The sample in question was CD4+ or CD8+ T cells sorted from blood, obtained in a trial of the OX40 agonist ivuxolimab. The sequence derives from an adult with an advanced solid tumor such as melanoma, head and neck, liver or kidney cancer.

In DNA, the CDR3 is TGTGCCAGCAGTTTTAGACAGGCTGGCTACACCTTC. This encodes CASSFRQAGYTF. The chain is built from TRBV7-2 and TRBJ1-2; perhaps TRBD1 as D (6 bases). The germline CDR1 and CDR2 sequences are SGHTA and FQGNSA. CDR3 length equals 12 residues. V shed 6 bases and J shed 7 bases, with 12 bases lying between them.